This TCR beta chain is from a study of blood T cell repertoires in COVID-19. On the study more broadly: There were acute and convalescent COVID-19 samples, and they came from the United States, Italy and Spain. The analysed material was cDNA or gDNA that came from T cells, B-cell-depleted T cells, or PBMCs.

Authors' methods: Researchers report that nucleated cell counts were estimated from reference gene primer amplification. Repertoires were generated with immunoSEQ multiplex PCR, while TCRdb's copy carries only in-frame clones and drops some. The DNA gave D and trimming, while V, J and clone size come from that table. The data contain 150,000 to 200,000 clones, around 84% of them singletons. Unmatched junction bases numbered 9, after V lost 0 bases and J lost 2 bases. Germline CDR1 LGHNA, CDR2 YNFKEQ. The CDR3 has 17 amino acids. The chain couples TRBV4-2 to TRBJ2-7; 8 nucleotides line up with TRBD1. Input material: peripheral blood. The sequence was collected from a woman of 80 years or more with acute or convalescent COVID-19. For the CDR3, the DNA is TGTGCCAGCAGCCAAGATAGGCCAGGGGGCGGGCCCTACGAGCAGTACTTC. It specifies CASSQDRPGGGPYEQYF.